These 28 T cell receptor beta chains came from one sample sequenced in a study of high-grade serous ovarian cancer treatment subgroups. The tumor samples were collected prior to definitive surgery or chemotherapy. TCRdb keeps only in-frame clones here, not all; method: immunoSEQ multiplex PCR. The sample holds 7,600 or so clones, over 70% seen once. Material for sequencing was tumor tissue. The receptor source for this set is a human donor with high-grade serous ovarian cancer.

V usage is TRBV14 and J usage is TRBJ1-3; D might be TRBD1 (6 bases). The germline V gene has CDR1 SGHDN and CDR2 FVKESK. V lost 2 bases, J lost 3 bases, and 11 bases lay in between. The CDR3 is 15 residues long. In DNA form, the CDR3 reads TGTGCCAGCAGCCAAACTGGGACATTTGGAAACACCATATATTTT. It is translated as CASSQTGTFGNTIYF.

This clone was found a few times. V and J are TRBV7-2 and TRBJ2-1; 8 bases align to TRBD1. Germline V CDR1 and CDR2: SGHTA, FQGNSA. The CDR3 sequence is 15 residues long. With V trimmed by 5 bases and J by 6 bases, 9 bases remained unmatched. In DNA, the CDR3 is TGTGCCAGCAGCCCCGGGACAGGAAAGGGCAATGAGCAGTTCTTC. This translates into CASSPGTGKGNEQFF.

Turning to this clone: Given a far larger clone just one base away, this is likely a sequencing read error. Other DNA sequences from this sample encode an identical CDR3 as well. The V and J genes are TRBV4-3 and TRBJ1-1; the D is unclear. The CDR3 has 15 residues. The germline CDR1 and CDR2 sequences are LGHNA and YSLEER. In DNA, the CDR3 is TGCGCCAGCAGCCAATCTCGGCACCAGAACACCGAAGCTTTCTTT. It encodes CASSQSRHQNTEAFF.

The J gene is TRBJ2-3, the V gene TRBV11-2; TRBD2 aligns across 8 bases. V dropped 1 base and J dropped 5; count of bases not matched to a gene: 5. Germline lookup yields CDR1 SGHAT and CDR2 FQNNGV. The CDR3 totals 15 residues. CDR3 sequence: CASSLGGRSVDTQYF. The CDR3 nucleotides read TGTGCCAGCAGCTTAGGCGGGAGGAGCGTAGATACGCAGTATTTT.

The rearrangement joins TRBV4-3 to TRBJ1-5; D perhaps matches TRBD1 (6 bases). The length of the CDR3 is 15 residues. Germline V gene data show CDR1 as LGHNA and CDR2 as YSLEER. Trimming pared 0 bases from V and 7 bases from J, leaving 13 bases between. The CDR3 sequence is CASSQDQQGRQPQHF. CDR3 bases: TGCGCCAGCAGCCAAGATCAACAGGGTCGCCAGCCCCAGCATTTT.

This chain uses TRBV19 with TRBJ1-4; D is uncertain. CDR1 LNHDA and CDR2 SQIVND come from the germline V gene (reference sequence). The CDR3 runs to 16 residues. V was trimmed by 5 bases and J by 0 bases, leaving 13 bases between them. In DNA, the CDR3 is TGTGCCAGTAGTGAGGGAGCGCCAGCAACTAATGAAAAACTGTTTTTT. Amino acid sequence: CASSEGAPATNEKLFF.

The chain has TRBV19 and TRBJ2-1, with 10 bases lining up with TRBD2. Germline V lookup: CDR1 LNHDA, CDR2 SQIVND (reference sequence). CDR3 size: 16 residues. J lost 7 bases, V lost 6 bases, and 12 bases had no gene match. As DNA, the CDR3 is TGTGCCAGTAGCCCAAGGGGAGCGGGAGGGCGGAATGAGCAGTTCTTC. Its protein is CASSPRGAGGRNEQFF.

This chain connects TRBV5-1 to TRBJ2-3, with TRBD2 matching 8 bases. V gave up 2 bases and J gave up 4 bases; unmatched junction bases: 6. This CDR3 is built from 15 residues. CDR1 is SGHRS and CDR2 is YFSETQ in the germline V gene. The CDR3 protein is CASSFGTSNSDTQYF. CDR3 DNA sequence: TGCGCCAGCAGCTTCGGGACTAGTAATTCAGATACGCAGTATTTT. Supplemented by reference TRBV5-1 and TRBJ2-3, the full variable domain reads KAGVTQTPRYLIKTRGQQVTLSCSPISGHRSVSWYQQTPGQGLQFLFEYFSETQRNKGNFPGRFSGRQFSNSRSEMNVSTLELGDSALYLCASSFGTSNSDTQYFGPGTRLTVL.

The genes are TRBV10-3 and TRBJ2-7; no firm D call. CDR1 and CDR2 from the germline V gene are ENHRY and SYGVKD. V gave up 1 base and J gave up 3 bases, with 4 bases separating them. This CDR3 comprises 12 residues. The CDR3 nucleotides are TGTGCCATCAGTGAGTATGGCTACGAGCAGTACTTC. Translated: CAISEYGYEQYF.

The chain's CDR3 is CAWSSDRLYNSPLHF. The CDR3 DNA sequence: TGTGCCTGGAGTTCGGACAGGCTCTATAATTCACCCCTCCACTTT. This chain joins TRBV30 and TRBJ1-6; 7 nucleotides match TRBD1. Germline V lookup: CDR1 GTSNPN, CDR2 SVGIG (reference sequence). Trimming at V came to 2 bases and at J to 3 bases, leaving 4 bases not matched to a gene. This CDR3 contains 15 residues.

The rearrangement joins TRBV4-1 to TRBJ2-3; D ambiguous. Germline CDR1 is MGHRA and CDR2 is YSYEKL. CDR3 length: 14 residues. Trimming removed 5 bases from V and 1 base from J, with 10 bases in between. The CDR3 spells CASSFDTRTDTQYF. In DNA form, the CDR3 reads TGCGCCAGCAGCTTCGACACCCGCACAGATACGCAGTATTTT.

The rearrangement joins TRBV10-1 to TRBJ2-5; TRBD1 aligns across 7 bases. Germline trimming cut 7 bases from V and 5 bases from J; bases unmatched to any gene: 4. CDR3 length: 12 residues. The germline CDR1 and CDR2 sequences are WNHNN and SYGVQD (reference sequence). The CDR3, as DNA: TGCGCCAGCACGACAGGGATCGAGACCCAGTACTTC. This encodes CASTTGIETQYF.

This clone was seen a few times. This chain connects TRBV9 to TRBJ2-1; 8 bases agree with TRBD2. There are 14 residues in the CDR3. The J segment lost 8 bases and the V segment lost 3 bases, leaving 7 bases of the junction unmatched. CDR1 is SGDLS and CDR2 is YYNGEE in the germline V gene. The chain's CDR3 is CASSDLAGGHEQFF. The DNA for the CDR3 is TGTGCCAGCAGCGACCTAGCGGGTGGCCATGAGCAGTTCTTC.

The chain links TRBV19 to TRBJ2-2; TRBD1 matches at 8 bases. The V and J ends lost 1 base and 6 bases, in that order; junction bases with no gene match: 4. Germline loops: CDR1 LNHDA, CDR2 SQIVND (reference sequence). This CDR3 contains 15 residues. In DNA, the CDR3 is TGTGCCAGTAGTATAGTAGCGACAGGGGCCGGGGAGCTGTTTTTT. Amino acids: CASSIVATGAGELFF.

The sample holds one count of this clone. The CDR3 nucleotides read TGCGCCAGCAGCCAAGATTGGCCGGCGGGAGGGGGCACAGATACGCAGTATTTT. Protein product: CASSQDWPAGGGTDTQYF. V gene TRBV4-3 combines with J gene TRBJ2-3, with 9 positions matching TRBD2. The germline V gene encodes CDR1 LGHNA and CDR2 YSLEER. This CDR3 is built from 18 residues. V lost 0 bases, J lost 1 base, and 8 bases stayed unmatched.

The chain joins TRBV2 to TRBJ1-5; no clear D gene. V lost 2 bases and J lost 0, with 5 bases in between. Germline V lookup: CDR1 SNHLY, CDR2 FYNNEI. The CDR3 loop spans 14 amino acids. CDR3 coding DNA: TGTGCCAGCAGTGAACAGACTAGCAATCAGCCCCAGCATTTT. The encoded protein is CASSEQTSNQPQHF.

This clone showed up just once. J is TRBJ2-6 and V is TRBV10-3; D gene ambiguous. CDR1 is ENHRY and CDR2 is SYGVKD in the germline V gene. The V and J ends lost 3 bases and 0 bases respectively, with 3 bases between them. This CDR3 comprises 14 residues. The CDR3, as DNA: TGTGCCATCAGTGACGGCTCTGGGGCCAACGTCCTGACTTTC. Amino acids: CAISDGSGANVLTF.

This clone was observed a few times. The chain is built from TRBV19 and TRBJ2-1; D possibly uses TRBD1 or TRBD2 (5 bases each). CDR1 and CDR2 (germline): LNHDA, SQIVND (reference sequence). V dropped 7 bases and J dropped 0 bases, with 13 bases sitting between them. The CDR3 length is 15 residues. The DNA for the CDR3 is TGTGCCAGTACCCGGGACCCAAGCTCCTACAATGAGCAGTTCTTC. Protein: CASTRDPSSYNEQFF.

In nucleotides, the CDR3 is TGTGCCAGCAGCTTCGTCCAGATGAACACTGAAGCTTTCTTT. Its translation is CASSFVQMNTEAFF. V gene TRBV7-9 combines with J gene TRBJ1-1, with unresolved D. The germline CDR1 and CDR2 sequences are SEHNR and FQNEAQ (reference sequence). The germline V and J ends were trimmed by 3 bases and 0 bases, with 8 bases remaining between them. The CDR3 runs 14 residues.

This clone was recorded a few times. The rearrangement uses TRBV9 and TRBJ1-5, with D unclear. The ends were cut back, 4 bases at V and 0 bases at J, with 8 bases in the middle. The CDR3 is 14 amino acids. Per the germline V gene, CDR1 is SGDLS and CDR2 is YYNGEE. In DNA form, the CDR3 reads TGTGCCAGCAGCAGAACAGTTAGCAATCAGCCCCAGCATTTT. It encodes CASSRTVSNQPQHF.

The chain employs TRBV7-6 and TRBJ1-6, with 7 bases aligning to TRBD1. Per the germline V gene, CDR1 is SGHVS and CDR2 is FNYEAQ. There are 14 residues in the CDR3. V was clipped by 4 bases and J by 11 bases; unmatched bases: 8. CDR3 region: CASSSGPRGPPLHF. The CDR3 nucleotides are TGTGCCAGCAGCTCAGGGCCTAGGGGGCCACCCCTCCACTTT.

CDR3 in DNA: TGTGCCAGCAGCTTGAGCCTACTTCGGTCCAATGAGCAGTTCTTC. Amino acids: CASSLSLLRSNEQFF. V gene TRBV5-6 combines with J gene TRBJ2-1; D is undetermined. This CDR3 has 15 amino acids. Deletions cut 1 base from V and 6 bases from J, with 14 bases between. Germline values: CDR1 SGHDT, CDR2 YYEEEE. Full variable domain (missing parts from reference TRBV5-6 and TRBJ2-1): DAGVTQSPTHLIKTRGQQVTLRCSPKSGHDTVSWYQQALGQGPQFIFQYYEEEERQRGNFPDRFSGHQFPNYSSELNVNALLLGDSALYLCASSLSLLRSNEQFFGPGTRLTVL.

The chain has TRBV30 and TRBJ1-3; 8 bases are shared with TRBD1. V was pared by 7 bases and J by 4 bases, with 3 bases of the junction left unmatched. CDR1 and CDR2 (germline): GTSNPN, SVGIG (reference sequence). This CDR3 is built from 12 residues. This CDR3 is CAYRTGGNTIYF. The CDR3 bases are TGTGCCTACCGGACAGGGGGAAACACCATATATTTT.

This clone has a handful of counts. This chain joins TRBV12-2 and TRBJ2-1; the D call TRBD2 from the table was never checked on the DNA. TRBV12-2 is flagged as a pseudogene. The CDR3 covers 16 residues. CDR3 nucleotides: TGTGCAAGTCGCTTAGTTGGGCGGGAGTCGTATAATGAGCAGTTCTTC. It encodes CASRLVGRESYNEQFF.

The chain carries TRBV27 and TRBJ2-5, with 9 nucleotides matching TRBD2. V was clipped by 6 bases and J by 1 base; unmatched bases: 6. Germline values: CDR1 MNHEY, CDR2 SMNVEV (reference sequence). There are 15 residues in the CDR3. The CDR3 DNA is TGTGCCAGCAGCTTTAGCGGGAGACGCCAAGAGACCCAGTACTTC. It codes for CASSFSGRRQETQYF.

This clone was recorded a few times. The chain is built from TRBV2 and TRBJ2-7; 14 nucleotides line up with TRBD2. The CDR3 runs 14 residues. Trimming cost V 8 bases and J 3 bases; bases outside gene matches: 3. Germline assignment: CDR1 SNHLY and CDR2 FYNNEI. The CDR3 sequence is CASGLAGGRYEQYF. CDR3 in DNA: TGTGCCAGCGGACTAGCGGGAGGCCGCTACGAGCAGTACTTC.

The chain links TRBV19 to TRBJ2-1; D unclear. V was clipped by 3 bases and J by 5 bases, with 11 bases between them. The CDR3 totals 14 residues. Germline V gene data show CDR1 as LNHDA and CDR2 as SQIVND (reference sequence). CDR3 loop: CASSIIHSNNEQFF. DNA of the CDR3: TGTGCCAGTAGTATCATTCACAGCAACAATGAGCAGTTCTTC.

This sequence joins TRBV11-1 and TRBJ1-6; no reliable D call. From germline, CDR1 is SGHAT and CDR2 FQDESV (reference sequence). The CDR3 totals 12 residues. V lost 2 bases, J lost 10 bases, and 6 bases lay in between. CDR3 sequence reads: CASSLMSSPLHF. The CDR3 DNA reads TGTGCCAGCAGCTTAATGAGCTCACCCCTCCACTTT.